This T cell receptor beta chain is drawn from a study of identical twins. General study points: Twins' surplus sharing was weaker for beta out-of-frame sequences.

On this clonotype itself: Its antigen remains unidentified.

The CDR3 spans 17 residues. J gave up 5 bases and V 4 bases, and 13 bases lay outside the gene matches. Germline CDR1 LGHDT, CDR2 YNNKEL (reference sequence). TCRdb independently ran MiXCR on the 5' RACE reads; one entry per CDR3 protein. The data hold roughly 1.6 million distinct CDR3 sequences, with 25% to 35% observed a single time. The chain carries TRBV3-1 and TRBJ1-5, with 8 nucleotides matching TRBD1. The TCR originated in a newborn girl in good health. The sample comprised cord blood. CDR3 sequence reads: CASSLNAAGQGDQPQHF. In DNA form, the CDR3 reads TGTGCCAGCAGCCTTAATGCGGCCGGACAGGGAGATCAGCCCCAGCATTTT.